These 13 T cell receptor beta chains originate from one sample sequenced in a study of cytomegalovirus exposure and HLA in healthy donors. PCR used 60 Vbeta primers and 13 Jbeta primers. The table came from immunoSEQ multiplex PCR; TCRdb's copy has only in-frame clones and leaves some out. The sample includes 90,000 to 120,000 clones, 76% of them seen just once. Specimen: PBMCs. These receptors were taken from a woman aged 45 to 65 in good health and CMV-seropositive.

In DNA form, the CDR3 reads TGTGCCAGCAGCTCACAGGGAAATCAGCCCCAGCATTTT. Its translation: CASSSQGNQPQHF. The V and J genes are TRBV5-6 and TRBJ1-5, with a tentative D call TRBD1 (6 bases). Deletions cut 3 bases from V and 4 bases from J, with 8 bases between. The CDR3 covers 13 residues. From germline, CDR1 is SGHDT and CDR2 YYEEEE.

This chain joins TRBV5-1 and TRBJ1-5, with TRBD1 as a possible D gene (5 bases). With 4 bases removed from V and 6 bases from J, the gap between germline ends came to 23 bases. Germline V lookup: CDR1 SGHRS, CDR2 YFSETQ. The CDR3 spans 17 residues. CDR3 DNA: TGCGCCAGCAGCCTGTCAGGGAGCGGGGTAGCGGGTCAGCCCCAGCATTTT. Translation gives CASSLSGSGVAGQPQHF. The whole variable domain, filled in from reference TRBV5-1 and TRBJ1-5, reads KAGVTQTPRYLIKTRGQQVTLSCSPISGHRSVSWYQQTPGQGLQFLFEYFSETQRNKGNFPGRFSGRQFSNSRSEMNVSTLELGDSALYLCASSLSGSGVAGQPQHFGDGTRLSIL.

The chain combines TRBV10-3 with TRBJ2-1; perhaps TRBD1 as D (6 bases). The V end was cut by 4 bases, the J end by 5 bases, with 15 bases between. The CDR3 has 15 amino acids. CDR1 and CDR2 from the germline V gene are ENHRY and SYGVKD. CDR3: CAISGNGQSDNEQFF. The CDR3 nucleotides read TGTGCCATCAGTGGAAATGGACAGTCCGACAATGAGCAGTTCTTC.

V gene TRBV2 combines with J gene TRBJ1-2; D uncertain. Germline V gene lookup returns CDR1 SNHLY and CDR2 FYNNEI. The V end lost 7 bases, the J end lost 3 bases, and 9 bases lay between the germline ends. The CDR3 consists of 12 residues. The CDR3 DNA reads TGTGCCAGCACCCTCCTAGACTATGGCTACACCTTC. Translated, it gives CASTLLDYGYTF.

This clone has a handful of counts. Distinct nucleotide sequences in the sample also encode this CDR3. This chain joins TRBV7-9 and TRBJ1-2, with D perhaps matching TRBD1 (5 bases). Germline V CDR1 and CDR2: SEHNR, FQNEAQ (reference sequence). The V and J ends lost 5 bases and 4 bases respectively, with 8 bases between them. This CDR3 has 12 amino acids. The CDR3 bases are TGTGCCAGCAGCCTCGACAGCTATGGCTACACCTTC. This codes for CASSLDSYGYTF. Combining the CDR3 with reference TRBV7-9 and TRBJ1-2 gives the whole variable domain DTGVSQNPRHKITKRGQNVTFRCDPISEHNRLYWYRQTLGQGPEFLTYFQNEAQLEKSRLLSDRFSAERPKGSFSTLEIQRTEQGDSAMYLCASSLDSYGYTFGSGTRLTVV.

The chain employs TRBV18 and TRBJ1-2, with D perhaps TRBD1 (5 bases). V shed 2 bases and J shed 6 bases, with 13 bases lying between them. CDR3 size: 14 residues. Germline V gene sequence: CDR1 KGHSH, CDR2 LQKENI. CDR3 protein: CASSPGGGSHGYTF. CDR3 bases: TGTGCCAGCTCACCAGGGGGGGGTAGCCATGGCTACACCTTC.

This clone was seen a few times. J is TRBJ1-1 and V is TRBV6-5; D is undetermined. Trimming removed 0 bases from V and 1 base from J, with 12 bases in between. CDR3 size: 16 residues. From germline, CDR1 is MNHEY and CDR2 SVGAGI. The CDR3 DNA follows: TGTGCCAGCAGTTACTCGGCAGTCCTTCGGAACACTGAAGCTTTCTTT. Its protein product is CASSYSAVLRNTEAFF.

Here the CDR3 reads CASRNLRLGGGSGYTF. CDR3 sequence (DNA): TGCGCCAGCAGAAACCTGAGGTTAGGGGGCGGTTCAGGCTACACCTTC. This chain connects TRBV5-1 to TRBJ1-2; 7 bases align to TRBD1. The CDR3 is made up of 16 amino acids. J gave up 8 bases and V 5 bases, and 18 bases lay outside the gene matches. Germline V gene data show CDR1 as SGHRS and CDR2 as YFSETQ.

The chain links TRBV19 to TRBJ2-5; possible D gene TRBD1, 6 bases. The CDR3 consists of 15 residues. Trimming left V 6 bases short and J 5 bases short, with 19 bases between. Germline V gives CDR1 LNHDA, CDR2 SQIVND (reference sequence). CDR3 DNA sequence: TGTGCCAGTAGAACGACAGGTGACGTCGGGGAGACCCAGTACTTC. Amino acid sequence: CASRTTGDVGETQYF.

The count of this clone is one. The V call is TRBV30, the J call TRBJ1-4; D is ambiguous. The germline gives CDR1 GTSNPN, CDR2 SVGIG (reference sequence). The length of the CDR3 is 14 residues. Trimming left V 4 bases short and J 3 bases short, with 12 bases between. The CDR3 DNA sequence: TGTGCCTGGAAACGGGGAGTCTCTAATGAAAAACTGTTTTTT. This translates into CAWKRGVSNEKLFF.

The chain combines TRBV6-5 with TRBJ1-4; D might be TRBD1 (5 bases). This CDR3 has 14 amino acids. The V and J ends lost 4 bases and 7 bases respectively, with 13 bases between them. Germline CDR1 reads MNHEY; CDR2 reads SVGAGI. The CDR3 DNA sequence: TGTGCCAGCAGTTCGGCGGGGGGGAGTGAAAAACTGTTTTTT. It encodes CASSSAGGSEKLFF.

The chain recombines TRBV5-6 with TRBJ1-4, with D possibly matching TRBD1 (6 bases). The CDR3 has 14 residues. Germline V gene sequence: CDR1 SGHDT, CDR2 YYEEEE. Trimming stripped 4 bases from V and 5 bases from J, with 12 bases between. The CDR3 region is CASSPTGLNEKLFF. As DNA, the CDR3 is TGTGCCAGCAGCCCGACAGGACTGAATGAAAAACTGTTTTTT.

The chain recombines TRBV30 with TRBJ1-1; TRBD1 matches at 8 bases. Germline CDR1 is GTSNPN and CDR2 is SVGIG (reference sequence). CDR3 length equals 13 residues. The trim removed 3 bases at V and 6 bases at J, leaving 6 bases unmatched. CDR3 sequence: CAWSSQGEPEAFF. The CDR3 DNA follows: TGTGCCTGGAGCTCACAGGGGGAGCCTGAAGCTTTCTTT. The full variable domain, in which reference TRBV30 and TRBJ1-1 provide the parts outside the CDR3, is SQTIHQWPATLVQPVGSPLSLECTVEGTSNPNLYWYRQAAGRGLQLLFYSVGIGQISSEVPQNLSASRPQDRQFILSSKKLLLSDSGFYLCAWSSQGEPEAFFGQGTRLTVV.